This is a list of T cell receptor beta chains from one sample in a study of cytomegalovirus exposure and HLA in healthy donors. Sequenced by immunoSEQ multiplex PCR; TCRdb stores in-frame clones only, minus some. The repertoire holds under 150,000 clones, with around 77% as singletons. Sequencing was done on a sample of PBMCs. All receptors derive from a woman between 45 and 60 years old in good health and CMV-seronegative. The conserved cysteine and the conserved F or W are not part of the CDR3 here. A D gene is named only where the DNA matches it firmly.

.,TRBJ1-1,TRBV29-1,SVEDFGAINSEAF
.,TRBJ1-4,TRBV19,ASSMGRGDELF
TRBD1,TRBJ1-1,TRBV5-4,ASSSGDRGFPEAF
.,TRBJ2-5,TRBV4-2,ASSQVGGGGETQY
.,TRBJ1-4,TRBV4-1,ASSQYGEANEKLF
.,TRBJ2-1,TRBV14,ASSQEDGLPSQYNEQF
TRBD2,TRBJ2-3,TRBV5-1,ASSLALADTDTQY
.,TRBJ2-7,TRBV7-2,ASSLAQGPYEQY
.,TRBJ1-5,TRBV6-6,ASSSLEYYSNQPQH
.,TRBJ1-4,TRBV28,ASSLPATNEKLF
TRBD1,TRBJ2-7,TRBV5-4,ASSLDRGSFYEQY
TRBD2,TRBJ2-7,TRBV4-2,ASSQEFGLANLWEQY
.,TRBJ2-7,TRBV5-4,ASSFGRASSYEQY
TRBD2,TRBJ2-5,TRBV11-2,ASSLTLAGVETQY
TRBD1,TRBJ2-5,TRBV7-2,ASSSGQGKGFQY
.,TRBJ1-1,TRBV29-1,SGGRVSATEAF
.,TRBJ2-1,TRBV19,ASSIDPGYNEQF
TRBD1,TRBJ2-7,TRBV5-1,ASSLRRDRGQQY
.,TRBJ1-5,TRBV12-5,ASGLVWGRVVDQPQH
TRBD1,TRBJ2-1,TRBV7-9,ASSLAQGAYNEQF
TRBD1,TRBJ2-2,TRBV9,ASREGQGAGELF
.,TRBJ1-4,TRBV5-4,ASALGTTNEKLF
TRBD1,TRBJ1-2,TRBV5-6,ASSRRRTGGYGYT
TRBD1,TRBJ1-1,TRBV29-1,SVEEAGQGVPAF
TRBD2,TRBJ2-3,TRBV5-6,ASSLAAGGSTDTQY
TRBD2,TRBJ2-3,TRBV11-3,ASSSRGSGGADTQY
.,TRBJ1-3,TRBV7-8,ASSRSLKGRLNTIY
.,TRBJ2-6,TRBV4-2,ASSQDRTSGANVLT
TRBD1,TRBJ1-5,TRBV7-8,ASSWGTGANQPQH
TRBD2,TRBJ2-1,TRBV9,ASSAPGLGNEQF
TRBD1,TRBJ1-2,TRBV5-4,ASSKGQFSVNYGYT
.,TRBJ2-7,TRBV19,ASSIRGFGYEQY
.,TRBJ2-1,TRBV6-5,ASSFDKNRNEQF
.,TRBJ1-3,TRBV4-3,ASSQDPGTGNTIY
.,TRBJ1-3,TRBV10-3,AISERAGQPAEGGNTIY
TRBD1,TRBJ2-7,TRBV5-4,ASSGSGTGYYEQY
TRBD2,TRBJ2-6,TRBV5-4,ASSLFDGGFGYFGANVLT
.,TRBJ2-1,TRBV2,ASSKNSGDRYNEQF
.,TRBJ1-1,TRBV11-3,ASSQGTDYTEAF
.,TRBJ1-3,TRBV5-8,ASRWADTIY
TRBD1,TRBJ2-1,TRBV28,ASSYPGQPYNEQF
.,TRBJ1-1,TRBV19,ASSGLGGDTEAF
TRBD1,TRBJ1-6,TRBV4-2,ASSQSPGQGVSPLH
.,TRBJ2-1,TRBV5-6,ASSLVDSYNEQF
.,TRBJ2-1,TRBV19,ASSIRGGDNEQF
TRBD2,TRBJ2-5,TRBV4-2,ASSPGTSGGPFQETQY
TRBD1,TRBJ1-2,TRBV7-9,ASSPGGTGYT
TRBD1,TRBJ1-2,TRBV27,ASSLDRGGHYGYT
.,TRBJ2-5,TRBV7-2,ASSLRTAFGETQY
.,TRBJ1-1,TRBV2,ASSDWGDRGTEAF